The 13 T cell receptor beta chains given below trace back to one sample, sequenced in a study of shared clonotypes between healthy human individuals. TCRdb's table, derived via immunoSEQ multiplex PCR, lists solely in-frame clones and lacks some. The sample has under 600,000 clones; about 96% are singletons. The specimen was naive CD4+ T cells sorted from blood. Specified subset: CD45RA+ positively selected. These receptors originate from a woman aged 30 to 39 in good health.

The J gene is TRBJ1-3, the V gene TRBV4-2; no clear D. The germline V gene encodes CDR1 LGHNA and CDR2 YNFKEQ. The CDR3 is 16 residues long. V gave up 1 base and J gave up 4 bases, with 14 bases separating them. CDR3 in DNA: TGTGCCAGCAGCCAAGGGGGATACGGATCGGGAAACACCATATATTTT. Its translation is CASSQGGYGSGNTIYF.

DNA for the CDR3: TGCGCCAGCAGTCAATGTGTTGGGACAGATAATTCACCCCTCCACTTT. The encoded protein is CASSQCVGTDNSPLHF. The chain combines TRBV23-1 with TRBJ1-6, with TRBD1 matching over 7 bases. TRBV23-1 is annotated as an ORF whose role is uncertain. The CDR3 spans 16 residues. The J segment lost 5 bases and the V segment lost 1 base, leaving 5 bases of the junction unmatched.

In this sample, this clone turned up once. This sequence joins TRBV28 and TRBJ2-7; D remains ambiguous. Germline values: CDR1 MDHEN, CDR2 SYDVKM. The V gene lost 1 base and the J gene lost 7 bases, with 20 bases spanning the gap. The CDR3 is 16 amino acids. CDR3: CASSLSSGPLPGEQYF. The CDR3 region has the DNA TGTGCCAGCAGTTTATCATCTGGGCCCCTTCCTGGGGAGCAGTACTTC.

A word on this clone: Within the sample, other DNA sequences also encode this same CDR3. The genes are TRBV28 and TRBJ2-7; unclear D gene. V was cut by 6 bases and J by 2 bases, with 5 bases left in between. The CDR3 runs 11 residues. The germline V gene has CDR1 MDHEN and CDR2 SYDVKM. The CDR3 region has the DNA TGTGCCAGCAGGTCCCCCTACGAGCAGTACTTC. It yields the protein CASRSPYEQYF.

This clone appeared once. The chain recombines TRBV2 with TRBJ2-7; 7 bases are a match to TRBD2. With 10 bases clipped from V and 6 bases from J, the junction kept 15 bases outside the gene matches. The germline V gene has CDR1 SNHLY and CDR2 FYNNEI. CDR3 length: 14 residues. CDR3 sequence: CATSEMTSLGEQYF. The CDR3 bases are TGTGCCACCTCAGAGATGACTAGCTTGGGCGAGCAGTACTTC. The variable domain in full, with the rest retrieved from reference TRBV2 and TRBJ2-7, is EPEVTQTPSHQVTQMGQEVILRCVPISNHLYFYWYRQILGQKVEFLVSFYNNEISEKSEIFDDQFSVERPDGSNFTLKIRSTKLEDSAMYFCATSEMTSLGEQYFGPGTRLTVT.

V usage is TRBV27 and J usage is TRBJ2-6; 8 nucleotides agree with TRBD1. The germline CDR1 and CDR2 sequences are MNHEY and SMNVEV (reference sequence). The CDR3 has 17 residues. V was pared by 5 bases and J by 3 bases, with 9 bases of the junction left unmatched. CDR3 sequence reads: CASSRRAGGNGANVLTF. For the CDR3, the DNA is TGTGCCAGCAGTCGACGGGCAGGGGGCAATGGGGCCAACGTCCTGACTTTC.

This chain links TRBV15 with TRBJ2-1; maybe TRBD2 (5 bases). The germline V gene has CDR1 LNHNV and CDR2 YYDKDF (reference sequence). The V and J ends lost 6 bases and 10 bases respectively, with 22 bases between them. The CDR3 totals 15 residues. This CDR3 reads CATRPQTEVVYEQFF. The CDR3 nucleotides read TGTGCCACCAGGCCCCAGACGGAGGTCGTATACGAGCAGTTCTTC.

The chain couples TRBV5-8 to TRBJ1-1; 12 bases line up with TRBD1. The CDR3 runs to 15 residues. The V segment lost 4 bases and the J segment 3 bases; nucleotides outside the gene matches: 4. Germline V gives CDR1 SGHTS, CDR2 YDEGEE. CDR3 amino acids: CASSRGTGGYTEAFF. The CDR3 DNA reads TGTGCCAGCAGCCGAGGGACAGGGGGCTACACTGAAGCTTTCTTT. Combining the CDR3 with reference TRBV5-8 and TRBJ1-1 gives the whole variable domain EAGVTQSPTHLIKTRGQQATLRCSPISGHTSVYWYQQALGLGLQFLLWYDEGEERNRGNFPPRFSGRQFPNYSSELNVNALELEDSALYLCASSRGTGGYTEAFFGQGTRLTVV.

The rearrangement links TRBV27 to TRBJ1-5, with 9 bases lining up with TRBD1. Germline V gives CDR1 MNHEY, CDR2 SMNVEV (reference sequence). This CDR3 region has 17 residues. With V trimmed by 1 base and J by 3 bases, 7 bases remained unmatched. CDR3 sequence: CASSLFPGQGANQPQHF. Here the CDR3 DNA reads TGTGCCAGCAGTTTATTCCCGGGACAGGGCGCCAATCAGCCCCAGCATTTT.

This clone was detected only once. Additional DNA sequences in this sample encode the identical CDR3. The chain uses TRBV18 and TRBJ1-1; 8 bases map to TRBD1. CDR3 length: 14 residues. Germline CDR1 reads KGHSH; CDR2 reads LQKENI. The junction had 1 base not matched to a gene; V was cut back by 3 bases and J by 1 base. Written as DNA, the CDR3 is TGTGCCAGCTCACCTGGACAGGGGAACACTGAAGCTTTCTTT. This encodes CASSPGQGNTEAFF.

The V and J genes are TRBV18 and TRBJ1-3; a possible D gene is TRBD1 (5 bases). V lost 5 bases and J 0 bases, leaving 14 bases between the germline ends. Germline loops: CDR1 KGHSH, CDR2 LQKENI. The CDR3 has 16 amino acids. Here the CDR3 reads CASSRGMLGSGNTIYF. The CDR3 coding sequence is TGTGCCAGCTCAAGGGGAATGCTTGGCTCTGGAAACACCATATATTTT.

The rearrangement joins TRBV30 to TRBJ2-7; a weak D match, TRBD2 (6 bases). The V and J ends lost 3 bases and 6 bases respectively, with 12 bases between them. The CDR3 is 12 amino acids. Germline V gene lookup returns CDR1 GTSNPN and CDR2 SVGIG (reference sequence). As DNA, the CDR3 is TGTGCCTGGAGGACGGGAGTTTTCGAGCAGTACTTC. It encodes CAWRTGVFEQYF. The variable domain in full, completed from reference TRBV30 and TRBJ2-7, reads SQTIHQWPATLVQPVGSPLSLECTVEGTSNPNLYWYRQAAGRGLQLLFYSVGIGQISSEVPQNLSASRPQDRQFILSSKKLLLSDSGFYLCAWRTGVFEQYFGPGTRLTVT.

This chain links TRBV19 with TRBJ1-2; 7 bases are shared with TRBD1. The germline V gene encodes CDR1 LNHDA and CDR2 SQIVND (reference sequence). J lost 3 bases, V lost 6 bases, and 16 bases had no gene match. The CDR3 contains 17 residues. The chain's CDR3 is CASRIEEGALAHYGYTF. CDR3 nucleotide sequence: TGTGCCAGTAGGATCGAAGAGGGGGCCCTAGCCCACTATGGCTACACCTTC.